A single T cell receptor (beta chain) is shown here with its context. This clone turned up a few times. Its specific antigen is unknown. No much larger clone is present one base from it, and per-base qualities are unavailable. Collaborating institutions collected whole blood in K2EDTA tubes following their own protocols. For TCRbeta analysis, collaborators shipped samples in one of three forms: frozen whole blood, isolated PBMCs, or DNA extracted from either of those sample types. The CDR3 holds 13 amino acids from the cysteine to the phenylalanine. Here the CDR3 DNA is all that survives: 39 bases in frame from base 1. Unmatched junction bases come to 4, with V trimmed by 2 bases and J by 8 bases. The germline V gene (reference sequence) gives CDR1 as MNHNY and CDR2 as SVGAGI. These data are taken from a study of blood T cell repertoires in COVID-19 (dated by TCRdb to 2020 to 2021). Study-level background: Samples from collaborators originated in the United States, Italy and Spain and spanned both the acute and convalescent phases of COVID-19. The prospective study material was composed of cDNA or gDNA derived from T cells, B-cell-depleted T cells, or PBMCs. Deeply sampled blood TCRbeta repertoires from subjects exposed to, actively infected with, or recovered from COVID-19 were included in the dataset. A freely available public database, intended as a resource for researchers studying the immune response to SARS-CoV-2, is where the repertoires were released. Samples were obtained from the ongoing ImmuneRACE study (first 160 participants) and from 1,200 or so subjects provided by 6 global collaborators. A de-identified subject ID, COVID-19 status, age in years and sex were almost always included in the sample metadata. Where available, HLA class I and class II types were taken from metadata supplied by the sample provider and were not determined by assay-based typing.

TCRbeta CDR3 regions were amplified from genomic DNA by means of the immunoSEQ Assay, a bias-controlled multiplex PCR. On the authors' methods: The number of nucleated cells in each sample was estimated by amplification of reference gene primers within the assay. To quantify the absolute abundance of each unique TCRbeta CDR3 rearrangement, sequence reads were collapsed and filtered. Productive Simpson clonality was computed per sample as the square root of Simpson's diversity index over productive rearrangements. TCRdb provides this immuneACCESS table in a form limited to in-frame rearrangements. Some clones are lacking; in checked studies, under half of them reflect an unresolved V gene, and why the rest are absent is not known. The V and J calls and the clone size are those of that table, but D and trimming were determined from the DNA. The sample table shows 35,000 to 45,000 clones, and approximately 86% are seen once. Of the sample, roughly 21% is held by the ten largest clones.

Findings and caveats that apply to the study as a whole: Clinical and demographic metadata were provided uncurated, with the amount varying by source and participant.

This receptor was taken from a man between 60 and 70 years old with acute or convalescent COVID-19. This chain joins TRBV6-6 to TRBJ1-1, and 8 junction bases match TRBD1. Material for sequencing was peripheral blood. The DNA is TGTGCCAGCAGTTACCCTAGGACAGGGGAAGCTTTCTTT. It specifies CASSYPRTGEAFF.